One T cell receptor beta chain is described in this entry. Its antigen is unknown. Base qualities are missing; no much larger clone stands one base away. Library preparation employed the immunoSEQ multiplex PCR assay. As for the authors' bioinformatics: During preprocessing, nonproductive sequences were removed, as were CDR3s that did not start with C, did not end with F or W, or were shorter than 7 amino acids. Antigen-specific clonotypes were called with the MANAFEST web app on the basis of expansion relative to the reference and to other culture wells. A clone was considered positive if the clone showed significant expansion compared with the reference culture in 2 of 3 replicate wells at an FDR below 0.05. To be called positive, a clone also had to show significant expansion compared with every other tandem well and an odds ratio greater than 5. After three terminal residues were trimmed from each end, CDR3 homology was quantified as pairwise Levenshtein distance using the stringdist R package. This immuneACCESS table, as held by TCRdb, lists in-frame sequences with V and J called but not all clones. Of the missing ones, under half trace to an unresolved V gene in checked studies; the others have no known cause. V and J calls and clone size are given by that table; D and trimming were obtained from the DNA. This sample is represented by approximately 21,000 clones; about 70% of them were singletons. 14% of the sample goes to the ten largest clones.

The entry originates in a study of CD4 T cells in relation to SARS-CoV-2 and coronaviruses (TCRdb year 2021). Regarding the complete study: In the ViraFEST assay, PBMCs were cultured with antigen for around eleven days, after which TCR beta CDR3s were sequenced to identify antigen-specific clonal expansions. An HIV-1 Nef peptide pool or a culture without peptide was used as the negative reference condition. Shared crossreactive spike epitopes were mapped to their HLA restriction using patient-derived lymphoblastoid cell lines. Memory CD4+ T cell crossreactivity between SARS-CoV-2 and common cold coronavirus spike proteins was assessed at the TCR clonotype level in the study. The Adaptive Biotechnologies TCR-sequencing kit was used to sequence samples from three pre-COVID donors and the naive versus memory experiments, whereas other data were Illumina-based. A different TCR-beta assay, based on Illumina, was used to sequence expansion assays from other donors in the study.

CD4+ T cells from unexposed donors were collected before the COVID-19 pandemic (2011-2018). After more than 9 days of culture, CD4+ T cells were isolated with the EasySep CD4+ T cell isolation kit. As cell numbers permitted, CD4+ T cells from unexposed donors were tested for reactivity to SARS-CoV-2 S and N and to four common cold coronavirus spike pools. PBMCs were cultured at a few million per well in IMDM supplemented with around 4.7% human AB serum and 9 to 10 IU/ml IL-2. Half of the culture medium was replaced with fresh IL-2-containing medium on days 3 and 7. Each peptide culture condition was generally run in triplicate replicate wells. The leukapheresis product used for the unexposed donors was purchased from a commercial source. Ficoll-Paque PLUS gradient centrifugation was used to isolate PBMCs from either whole blood or leukapheresis product. PBMCs were either used fresh in the expansion assay or cryopreserved at -140 degrees C. The QIAamp Micro DNA Kit was used to extract genomic DNA from the CD4+ T cells.

CDR1 and CDR2, looked up from the germline V gene, are MGHRA and YSYEKL. V drops 1 base and J drops 4 bases, leaving 11 bases in between. The CDR3 contains 15 residues, cysteine and phenylalanine counted. Kept here is only the CDR3 DNA, which spans 45 bases and is read in frame from base 1. The paper's findings and limits, for the study overall: Because the crossreactivity analysis focused on spike protein, crossreactivity against other viral proteins was not assessed. In roughly 60% of donors, memory CD4+ clonotypes turned up that crossrecognized SARS-CoV-2 and at least one common cold coronavirus spike. Small numbers of patients and of tested TCRs limited the study. Compared with monoreactive clones, crossreactive clones had significantly weaker SARS-CoV-2-driven expansion, a result consistent with antigenic imprinting. No donor contributed both pre-pandemic and post-infection samples, which limited tracing the source of pre-existing responses.

Rearrangement joined TRBV4-1 to TRBJ1-3; 5 matching bases give a weak D call of TRBD1. Input material: CD4+ T cells from PBMCs, cultured in vitro. The TCR originated in a human donor in good health. The base sequence is TGCGCCAGCAGCCAAGTTGGGGGTTACGGAAACACCATATATTTT. This is translated as CASSQVGGYGNTIYF.